One T cell receptor beta chain is described in this entry. This clonotype occurred many times. The specificity of this receptor is unknown. No much larger clonotype is one base removed from it; base qualities were not supplied. The CDR3, from cysteine to phenylalanine, totals 13 residues. Just the 39-base CDR3 DNA is kept, in frame starting at base 1. V loses 5 bases, J loses 6 bases, and the germline ends lie 13 bases apart. Per the germline V gene (reference sequence), DFQATT is the CDR1 and SNEGSKA is the CDR2. The data belong to a study of blood T cells in healthy people across ages (dated by TCRdb to between 2014 and 2017). Looking at the study overall: In model experiments, template switching captured about one uniquely barcoded TCR beta cDNA molecule for every two T cells. The study measured age-related changes in TCR beta repertoire diversity using deep sequencing normalized with unique cDNA molecular identifiers. The donors were split into four age groups: young (average roughly 15 years), middle-aged (39), aged (62) and long-lived (about 82). The study analyzed two additional independent replicas of 1 million unique cDNA reads from the same blood draw for two donors, one aged 18 to 30 and one aged 80 or older.

The donors were under 40 Caucasian individuals from Russia, aged 6 to 90 years, who were systemically healthy. Each donor gave approximately 10 milliliters of peripheral blood, collected into EDTA-treated Vacutainer tubes. Ficoll-Paque density-gradient centrifugation was used to isolate PBMCs, with at least 7 million per sample. Trizol reagent was used to extract total RNA from PBMCs, with at least 6 micrograms per sample. Naive CD45RAhigh/CD27high T cell percentages were measured by flow cytometry on a PBMC aliquot from every donor. Library construction relied on 5' RACE. Sequencing relied on an Illumina HiSeq 2500. A second PCR of 7 to 11 cycles was run with a J-beta primer mix and a sample-barcoded 5' primer. A template-switch 5' adaptor carrying 12 random nucleotides introduced a unique molecular identifier onto each TCR beta cDNA molecule. At least 2.5 million CDR3-containing paired-end reads were obtained from each sample. First-strand cDNA synthesis was performed from all RNA using the Mint cDNA synthesis kit, with priming by a TRBC-specific oligonucleotide. Following uracil-DNA glycosylase treatment, all cDNA underwent a first 18-cycle PCR with the universal primers M1SS and BC2_uni_R. The authors processed their data as follows. Each sample was normalized by randomly selecting 1 million high-quality reads, each carrying a distinct molecular identifier. Instead of being binned into consensus sequences, reads that shared molecular identifiers were thrown out. CDR3 identification, clonotype clustering and error correction used MiTCR with a Q25 quality threshold and the strictest error-elimination algorithm. A nonparametric unseen species model with Euler transformation was used to estimate a lower bound on total TCR beta diversity. The public sequencing data were trimmed at Q25 with fastp and processed into clonotypes with MiXCR by TCRdb, which kept only in-frame beta chains. CDR3 protein duplicates are merged, each entry listing the most common genes and DNA. V and J calls and clone size were set by TCRdb, not the authors. The sample records approximately 960,000 distinct CDR3 sequences, almost 30% of which are singletons. About 10% of the sample is taken by the ten largest.

The paper's findings and limits, for the study overall: Since profiling was done on bulk unsorted PBMCs, naive and antigen-experienced compartments could not be conclusively compared. Donor CMV infection status was unknown, potentially confounding age-related changes in expanded clonotypes. Observed TCR beta diversity per million T cells fell roughly linearly with age, and a significant reduction was already apparent by age about 36. Estimates of total diversity based on one million sequenced T cells were considered lower bounds and underestimates. Observed TCR beta diversity correlated strongly with the percentage of naive T cells measured by flow cytometry. Compared with the aged group, the long-lived group had more naive CD4+ T cells, fewer expanded clones and increased TCR diversity, a pattern suggesting age selection.

These data also formed part of another study, on T cells of mothers and their children. The second study's authors report: The donors were nine systemically healthy Caucasian individuals, made up of three mothers and their six children. cDNA synthesis consumed the entire amount of extracted RNA, loaded at about 1.5 ug RNA in each 15 ul reaction. In the second PCR, the M1S primer added sample barcodes and 2-4 random nucleotides. More than 9 million TCR beta CDR3 reads were obtained from each mother, and roughly 3 million reads were obtained from each child. Thymic selection shapes the output of TCR recombination in a similar way in related and unrelated pairs, and inherited differences have a minor effect. Normalized repertoire overlap was always found to be slightly, but never significantly, higher in related mother-child pairs than in unrelated mother-child pairs. Persistent microchimeric T cell clones were not detected, at a sensitivity of 85 to 100 clones per million clonotypes. The study used deep NGS to compare TCR beta repertoires of mothers and children, seeking features distinguishing related mother-child pairs from unrelated individuals. The mean age was about 40 +/- 4 years for the mothers and roughly 11 +/- 4 years for the children. After adapters were ligated using NEBNext reagents, the libraries underwent 100+100 nt paired-end sequencing on an Illumina HiSeq 2000. To avoid cross-contamination, the mother libraries and the child libraries were prepared a month apart and sequenced in separate runs. For each donor, between about 450,000 and 2,300,000 distinct TCR beta clonotypes were identified. Naive TCR beta clonotypes were estimated from low-frequency clonotypes matched to each donor's FACS-determined naive share, without sorting.

The chain employs TRBV20-1 and TRBJ1-4; D gene: possibly TRBD1, on 6 matching bases. Sequences were obtained from blood. This clonotype was sampled from a woman aged 40 to 50 in good health. The DNA reads as follows: TGCAGTGCTGGGCCAGGGGACGATGAAAAACTGTTTTTT. Its protein reads: CSAGPGDDEKLFF.